This is a list of T cell receptor beta chains from one sample in a study of identical twins. TCRdb ran MiXCR on the 5' RACE reads and lists one entry per CDR3 protein. The sample yields some 210,000 distinct CDR3 sequences, about a sixth seen once. These data were likewise used in another study, on T cells expressing NK-cell markers.

The sequencing sample was made of CD8+ T cells sorted from blood. All receptors come from a woman between 18 and 30 years old in good health. The CDR3 runs from the conserved cysteine through the conserved F or W. The order of the fields is clone size, V gene, D gene, J gene, CDR3 length, CDR3 DNA, CDR3 protein. The D gene is left open where the match is weak. A row's size may be missing; if present it is once, few, many or a size class.

clone_size: NA
v_call: TRBV30
d_call: NA
j_call: TRBJ2-7
cdr3_length: 11
cdr3_nt: TGTGCCTGGAGTGGTGGCTACGAGCAGTACTTC
cdr3_aa: CAWSGGYEQYF

clone_size: NA
v_call: TRBV30
d_call: NA
j_call: TRBJ2-1
cdr3_length: 13
cdr3_nt: TGTGCCTGGACTCCAGAGGGCCTTAGGGGACAGTTCTTC
cdr3_aa: CAWTPEGLRGQFF

clone_size: few
v_call: TRBV10-3
d_call: NA
j_call: TRBJ1-1
cdr3_length: 12
cdr3_nt: TGTGCCATTAAGGGAGGGAACACTGAAGCTTTCTTT
cdr3_aa: CAIKGGNTEAFF

clone_size: few
v_call: TRBV20-1
d_call: TRBD1
j_call: TRBJ2-7
cdr3_length: 14
cdr3_nt: TGCAGTGCTAGGGGCCGGACAGGGATCTACGAGCAGTACTTC
cdr3_aa: CSARGRTGIYEQYF

clone_size: NA
v_call: TRBV5-1
d_call: NA
j_call: TRBJ2-2
cdr3_length: 17
cdr3_nt: TGCGCCAGCAGCTTGGTCCCGAGAGAAGAAAACACCGGGGAGCTGTTTTTT
cdr3_aa: CASSLVPREENTGELFF

clone_size: few
v_call: TRBV7-9
d_call: TRBD1
j_call: TRBJ2-7
cdr3_length: 14
cdr3_nt: TGTGCCAGCAGCCATGACAGGGATGGCCACGAGCAGTACTTC
cdr3_aa: CASSHDRDGHEQYF

clone_size: few
v_call: TRBV12-3/TRBV12-4
d_call: NA
j_call: TRBJ1-1
cdr3_length: 14
cdr3_nt: TGTGCCAGCAGCCTGGGACGGCGGGACACTGAAGCTTTCTTT
cdr3_aa: CASSLGRRDTEAFF

clone_size: few
v_call: TRBV7-9
d_call: TRBD1
j_call: TRBJ1-1
cdr3_length: 15
cdr3_nt: TGTGCCAGCAGCGCTTCACAGGGGGTAGGGACTGAAGCTTTCTTT
cdr3_aa: CASSASQGVGTEAFF

clone_size: NA
v_call: TRBV5-1
d_call: NA
j_call: TRBJ2-7
cdr3_length: 16
cdr3_nt: TGCGCCAGCAGCTCCCCAGGTGGCACTCCCCACTACGAGCAGTACTTC
cdr3_aa: CASSSPGGTPHYEQYF

clone_size: NA
v_call: TRBV9
d_call: TRBD2
j_call: TRBJ2-1
cdr3_length: 15
cdr3_nt: TGTGCCAGCAGCGGGGGGACTAGCGGAGCCAATGAGCAGTTCTTC
cdr3_aa: CASSGGTSGANEQFF

clone_size: NA
v_call: TRBV12-3/TRBV12-4
d_call: NA
j_call: TRBJ2-1
cdr3_length: 14
cdr3_nt: TGTGCCAGCAGCCCCGCCCAGCTCTACAATGAGCAGTTCTTC
cdr3_aa: CASSPAQLYNEQFF

clone_size: NA
v_call: TRBV20-1
d_call: TRBD1
j_call: TRBJ2-3
cdr3_length: 11
cdr3_nt: TGCAGTGCAATAACAGGGGAGCCGCAGTATTTT
cdr3_aa: CSAITGEPQYF

clone_size: NA
v_call: TRBV4-3
d_call: TRBD1
j_call: TRBJ2-7
cdr3_length: 14
cdr3_nt: TGCGCCAGCAGCCAACTGGACAGGGGCTACGAGCAGTACTTC
cdr3_aa: CASSQLDRGYEQYF

clone_size: few
v_call: TRBV5-6
d_call: NA
j_call: TRBJ1-4
cdr3_length: 13
cdr3_nt: TGTGCCAGCAGCTTAGGAGATAATGAAAAACTGTTTTTT
cdr3_aa: CASSLGDNEKLFF

clone_size: few
v_call: TRBV7-2
d_call: NA
j_call: TRBJ2-7
cdr3_length: 12
cdr3_nt: TGTGCCAGCAGTCCGGGTTTCGACGAGCAGTACTTC
cdr3_aa: CASSPGFDEQYF

clone_size: NA
v_call: TRBV5-5
d_call: TRBD1
j_call: TRBJ2-7
cdr3_length: 15
cdr3_nt: TGTGCCAGCAGCCCCCGGGACAGTTTCGGCTACGAGCAGTACTTC
cdr3_aa: CASSPRDSFGYEQYF